These T cell receptor beta chains were read from a single sample in a study of T cell repertoires in cytomegalovirus infection. TCRdb analysed the reads with MiXCR anew, one entry per CDR3 protein. The sample yields 350,000 to 550,000 distinct CDR3 sequences, roughly a third seen once. The sample consisted of PBMCs. These receptors originate from a human donor in good health (CMV status not recorded). Some clones in this sample may be carry-over from other donors' samples. CDR3s include the opening cysteine and the closing phenylalanine or tryptophan. Size tells how often a clone was seen (once, few, many) or the class of an expanded clone, and some rows leave it out.

clone size	V gene	J gene	CDR3 length	CDR3 protein
few	TRBV5-4	TRBJ2-2	17	CASSLAMGAQGTGELFF
many	TRBV7-9	TRBJ1-5	14	CASSFGQGGQPQHF
many	TRBV6-1	TRBJ2-3	13	CASGRFVTDTQYF
many	TRBV6-5	TRBJ2-5	15	CASRRLAGLQETQYF
many	TRBV6-6	TRBJ1-6	16	CASSLLGQGGNSPLHF
NA	TRBV7-6	TRBJ1-6	16	CASSDRDRAYNSPLHF
many	TRBV7-6	TRBJ2-2	15	CASSFGTPNTGELFF
NA	TRBV2	TRBJ1-3	13	CASSERGGNTIYF
few	TRBV7-2	TRBJ2-1	14	CASSFRGRRDEQFF
NA	TRBV19	TRBJ2-3	15	CASTRQGASTDTQYF
few	TRBV10-2	TRBJ1-1	13	CASSWGPGTEAFF
NA	TRBV4-2	TRBJ2-2	16	CASSRRRDGDTGELFF
few	TRBV6-1	TRBJ2-1	12	CASRSSYNEQFF
many	TRBV7-2	TRBJ1-2	15	CASGETIQLSMGYTF
many	TRBV7-6	TRBJ2-3	14	CASSRDRGTDTQYF
few	TRBV10-3	TRBJ2-1	15	CAISGQGGPYNEQFF